The 8 T cell receptor beta chains listed next were all sequenced from one sample in a study of cytomegalovirus exposure and HLA in healthy donors (dated by TCRdb to 2016 to 2017). Libraries came from the immunoSEQ multiplex PCR assay. The multiplex PCR relied on a mix of 60 forward primers for TCR Vbeta segments and 13 reverse primers for TCR Jbeta segments. The table comes from immuneACCESS by way of TCRdb, which keeps in-frame sequences with V and J called. Part of the clones is missing from these tables; in studies checked, under half for an unresolved V gene and the rest for unknown reasons. The sample contains over 70,000 clones, about 67% of them found a single time. The top ten clones comprise 2.1% of the sample. Input material: PBMCs. The receptors derive from a man aged 30 to 45 in good health and CMV-seronegative.

The J gene is TRBJ1-1, the V gene TRBV19; no reliable D call. Germline assignment: CDR1 LNHDA and CDR2 SQIVND (reference sequence). The germline V and J ends were trimmed by 5 bases and 1 base, with 11 bases remaining between them. The CDR3 consists of 14 residues. This CDR3 reads CASSPAGSNTEAFF. The CDR3 region has the DNA TGTGCCAGTAGTCCAGCCGGGTCGAACACTGAAGCTTTCTTT.

The chain joins TRBV29-1 to TRBJ1-2, with TRBD1 identical over 9 bases. This CDR3 has 14 residues. With V trimmed by 6 bases and J by 3 bases, 8 bases remained unmatched. The germline V gene encodes CDR1 SQVTM and CDR2 ANQGSEA. For the CDR3, the DNA is TGCAGCGTCAACACAGGGGGCGCCGACTATGGCTACACCTTC. Residues: CSVNTGGADYGYTF.

In this sample, this clone turned up a few times. The rearrangement uses TRBV7-2 and TRBJ2-5; tentatively, D is TRBD2 (5 bases). The DNA end is a closer match to TRBJ2-7, so the J assignment may be wrong. The germline V gene has CDR1 SGHTA and CDR2 FQGNSA. The CDR3 length is 14 residues. The CDR3 spells CASSLSAGDYEQYF. CDR3 in DNA: TGTGCCAGCAGCTTAAGCGCCGGGGACTACGAGCAGTACTTC.

The J gene is TRBJ2-7, the V gene TRBV6-5; 9 nucleotides line up with TRBD2. CDR3 size: 15 residues. Trimming removed 6 bases from V and 0 bases from J; junction bases left unmatched: 6. Germline V gene lookup returns CDR1 MNHEY and CDR2 SVGAGI. CDR3 amino acids: CASSPGLAFSYEQYF. CDR3 sequence (DNA): TGTGCCAGCAGCCCGGGACTAGCCTTCTCCTACGAGCAGTACTTC.

The J gene is TRBJ2-7, the V gene TRBV28, with TRBD1 identical over 9 bases. Germline V gives CDR1 MDHEN, CDR2 SYDVKM. The V and J ends lost 9 bases and 7 bases, in that order; junction bases with no gene match: 10. There are 13 residues in the CDR3. For the CDR3, the DNA is TGTGCCAGTCGGGGACAGGGTGTGGGTGAGCAGTACTTC. Its protein product is CASRGQGVGEQYF.

CDR3 coding DNA: TGTGCCAGCAGCATACGGATGAGCCGGGGGGAGACCCAGTACTTC. It is translated as CASSIRMSRGETQYF. J is TRBJ2-5 and V is TRBV14, with D tentatively TRBD2 (6 bases). Germline CDR1 reads SGHDN; CDR2 reads FVKESK. Trimming cost V 5 bases and J 5 bases, with 18 bases left between them. The CDR3 is 15 amino acids.

This clone has a single count. The chain carries TRBV9 and TRBJ2-4, with a possible D match to TRBD1 (5 bases). The CDR3 runs to 16 residues. Germline CDR1 and CDR2: SGDLS and YYNGEE. Between the trimmed V and J ends, which lost 2 bases and 0 bases, there was a span of 12 bases. The CDR3 sequence: CASSVTATLAKNIQYF. The DNA of the CDR3 is TGTGCCAGCAGCGTGACAGCGACCTTAGCCAAAAACATTCAGTACTTC. The whole variable domain, remainder taken from reference TRBV9 and TRBJ2-4, is DSGVTQTPKHLITATGQRVTLRCSPRSGDLSVYWYQQSLDQGLQFLIQYYNGEERAKGNILERFSAQQFPDLHSELNLSSLELGDSALYFCASSVTATLAKNIQYFGAGTRLSVL.

This chain connects TRBV6-1 to TRBJ1-2; no definite D call. Germline lookup yields CDR1 MNHNS and CDR2 SASEGT. The CDR3 is 16 residues long. The V gene lost 4 bases and the J gene lost 0 bases, with 15 bases spanning the gap. This CDR3 is CASSGLPSTSNYGYTF. The CDR3 DNA follows: TGTGCCAGCAGTGGCCTCCCTTCTACTTCTAACTATGGCTACACCTTC.